Presented here are 27 T cell receptor beta chains from one specimen sequenced in a study of cytomegalovirus exposure and HLA in healthy donors. The PCR contained 60 Vbeta and 13 Jbeta primers. Measured with immunoSEQ multiplex PCR; TCRdb has only the in-frame clones, and not every one. The table lists under 200,000 clones, 9.5% to 15% of them singletons. The sample was PBMCs. The receptors here all came from a man between 50 and 59 years old in good health and CMV-seropositive.

This clone has only a few counts. The rearrangement joins TRBV20-1 to TRBJ2-5; no definite D call. The germline V and J ends were trimmed by 1 base and 11 bases, with 11 bases remaining between them. The CDR3 runs 11 residues. Germline V gene data show CDR1 as DFQATT and CDR2 as SNEGSKA (reference sequence). The CDR3 bases are TGCAGTGCTAGAGTCTCCGAGGTACAGTACTTC. This gives the protein CSARVSEVQYF.

This clone showed up just a few times. The chain is built from TRBV5-1 and TRBJ2-3, with D hard to call. V shed 0 bases and J shed 2 bases, with 7 bases lying between them. The germline gives CDR1 SGHRS, CDR2 YFSETQ. CDR3 length: 14 residues. The CDR3 is CASSLGYFTDTQYF. CDR3 bases: TGCGCCAGCAGCTTGGGTTATTTCACAGATACGCAGTATTTT. Full variable domain (outside the CDR3, taken from reference TRBV5-1 and TRBJ2-3): KAGVTQTPRYLIKTRGQQVTLSCSPISGHRSVSWYQQTPGQGLQFLFEYFSETQRNKGNFPGRFSGRQFSNSRSEMNVSTLELGDSALYLCASSLGYFTDTQYFGPGTRLTVL.

The chain couples TRBV5-4 to TRBJ2-3, with 8 bases identical to TRBD2. The junction had 10 bases not matched to a gene; V was cut back by 5 bases and J by 5 bases. The germline CDR1 and CDR2 sequences are SGHNT and YYREEE (reference sequence). The CDR3 length is 15 residues. The DNA of the CDR3 is TGTGCCAGCAGTCTTCCCGGGACTAGGAAAGATACGCAGTATTTT. Its protein product is CASSLPGTRKDTQYF.

This clone was picked up a small number of times. The J gene is TRBJ1-6, the V gene TRBV27; 8 bases align to TRBD1. CDR3 length: 15 amino acids. V lost 5 bases and J lost 8; bases outside the gene matches: 8. CDR1 and CDR2 from the germline V gene are MNHEY and SMNVEV (reference sequence). The CDR3 DNA reads as TGTGCCAGCAGTGACAGGGGAGGCGGTGATTCACCCCTCCACTTT. It is translated as CASSDRGGGDSPLHF.

The chain couples TRBV27 to TRBJ1-2; 8 positions agree with TRBD1. CDR1 and CDR2 (germline): MNHEY, SMNVEV (reference sequence). The trim removed 5 bases at V and 8 bases at J, leaving 7 bases unmatched. The CDR3 contains 13 residues. The CDR3, as DNA: TGTGCCAGCAGTACGGACAGGGTATGGGGCTACACCTTC. It yields the protein CASSTDRVWGYTF.

The table lists this clone with a few counts. The chain recombines TRBV18 with TRBJ1-4; 7 bases agree with TRBD1. The CDR3 sequence is 14 residues long. V lost 6 bases, J lost 8 bases, and 9 bases stayed unmatched. Per germline, CDR1 KGHSH and CDR2 LQKENI. DNA for the CDR3: TGTGCCAGCTCGCCCGGACAGGCACCCGAAAAACTGTTTTTT. It codes for CASSPGQAPEKLFF.

This clone was found a few times. The chain is built from TRBV18 and TRBJ1-5, with D perhaps TRBD1 (5 bases). Deletions cut 1 base from V and 0 bases from J, with 10 bases between. Germline CDR1 reads KGHSH; CDR2 reads LQKENI. This CDR3 comprises 16 residues. CDR3: CASSPLGGNSNQPQHF. DNA for the CDR3: TGTGCCAGCTCACCACTCGGGGGGAATAGCAATCAGCCCCAGCATTTT.

This clone has more than one count but fewer than ten. This chain uses TRBV7-2 with TRBJ1-1; D is uncertain. Germline V gives CDR1 SGHTA, CDR2 FQGNSA. This CDR3 comprises 12 residues. Trimming removed 3 bases at V and 1 base at J, with 3 bases between. The CDR3 DNA reads TGTGCCAGCAGCTTTAGGAACACTGAAGCTTTCTTT. Translating it yields CASSFRNTEAFF.

This clone turned up a few times. The rearrangement links TRBV7-2 to TRBJ2-2; 7 bases line up with TRBD1. The germline V gene has CDR1 SGHTA and CDR2 FQGNSA. Losses at the gene ends were 2 bases for V and 3 bases for J; bases not matched to a gene: 0. This CDR3 is built from 14 residues. The CDR3, as DNA: TGTGCCAGCAGCTTAACAGGGGACACCGGGGAGCTGTTTTTT. It specifies CASSLTGDTGELFF.

The gene calls are TRBV2 and TRBJ2-2, with a possible D match to TRBD2 (7 bases). The V gene lost 7 bases and the J gene lost 3 bases, with 21 bases spanning the gap. Germline V gives CDR1 SNHLY, CDR2 FYNNEI. The CDR3 is 17 amino acids. The chain's CDR3 is CASKDARGGVDTGELFF. The CDR3 DNA follows: TGTGCCAGCAAGGATGCCAGGGGAGGGGTTGACACCGGGGAGCTGTTTTTT.

The DNA for the CDR3 is TGTGCCAGCAGCACGAGGACAGGGGGTTTCTCTGGAAACACCATATATTTT. The encoded protein is CASSTRTGGFSGNTIYF. The gene calls are TRBV9 and TRBJ1-3, with 10 bases identical to TRBD1. Losses at the gene ends were 4 bases for V and 0 bases for J; bases not matched to a gene: 7. The CDR3 is 17 amino acids. Germline V lookup: CDR1 SGDLS, CDR2 YYNGEE. Complete variable domain (other parts from reference TRBV9 and TRBJ1-3): DSGVTQTPKHLITATGQRVTLRCSPRSGDLSVYWYQQSLDQGLQFLIQYYNGEERAKGNILERFSAQQFPDLHSELNLSSLELGDSALYFCASSTRTGGFSGNTIYFGEGSWLTVV.

The chain is built from TRBV15 and TRBJ1-4, with 9 bases aligning to TRBD1. After removal of 0 bases from V and 4 bases from J, the junction contained 0 bases not matched to a gene. CDR1 is LNHNV, CDR2 YYDKDF, per germline (reference sequence). The CDR3 is 15 residues long. The CDR3 nucleotides are TGTGCCACCAGCAGAGAGGGACAGGGTAATGAAAAACTGTTTTTT. Encoded protein: CATSREGQGNEKLFF. Full variable domain (missing parts from reference TRBV15 and TRBJ1-4): DAMVIQNPRYQVTQFGKPVTLSCSQTLNHNVMYWYQQKSSQAPKLLFHYYDKDFNNEADTPDNFQSRRPNTSFCFLDIRSPGLGDTAMYLCATSREGQGNEKLFFGSGTQLSVL.

This clone came up a few times. The chain uses TRBV5-1 and TRBJ2-1, with 7 bases fitting TRBD1. CDR1 SGHRS and CDR2 YFSETQ come from the germline V gene. The CDR3 extends over 14 amino acids. V was clipped by 4 bases and J by 3 bases; unmatched bases: 4. This CDR3 is CASSHGTDYNEQFF. The CDR3 bases are TGCGCCAGCAGCCACGGGACAGACTACAATGAGCAGTTCTTC. Full variable domain (missing parts from reference TRBV5-1 and TRBJ2-1): KAGVTQTPRYLIKTRGQQVTLSCSPISGHRSVSWYQQTPGQGLQFLFEYFSETQRNKGNFPGRFSGRQFSNSRSEMNVSTLELGDSALYLCASSHGTDYNEQFFGPGTRLTVL.

V gene TRBV2 combines with J gene TRBJ1-2, with TRBD1 identical over 8 bases. V was clipped by 8 bases and J by 1 base; unmatched bases: 6. The germline V gene encodes CDR1 SNHLY and CDR2 FYNNEI. The CDR3 is made up of 14 amino acids. The CDR3 here is CASVPGQVNYGYTF. CDR3 DNA sequence: TGTGCCAGCGTTCCGGGACAGGTTAACTATGGCTACACCTTC.

This clone was seen only a few times. The genes are TRBV30 and TRBJ1-5; D gene uncertain. V lost 1 base to trimming and J lost 8 bases, with 12 bases between them. The germline V gene has CDR1 GTSNPN and CDR2 SVGIG (reference sequence). The CDR3 sequence is 13 residues long. CDR3 protein: CAWSGSPGKPQHF. In DNA, the CDR3 is TGTGCCTGGAGTGGATCCCCCGGGAAGCCCCAGCATTTT.

The V call is TRBV6-5, the J call TRBJ1-4; D not certain. The CDR3 runs 13 residues. Between the trimmed V and J ends, which lost 4 bases and 7 bases, there was a span of 10 bases. Germline lookup yields CDR1 MNHEY and CDR2 SVGAGI. The CDR3 sequence: CASSLVAGEKLFF. The CDR3 DNA follows: TGTGCCAGCAGTTTGGTCGCCGGTGAAAAACTGTTTTTT.

This clone has a handful of counts. The gene calls are TRBV14 and TRBJ1-2; 8 bases map to TRBD1. Trimming at V came to 4 bases and at J to 7 bases, leaving 11 bases not matched to a gene. Germline CDR1 is SGHDN and CDR2 is FVKESK. This CDR3 contains 15 residues. CDR3 sequence: CASSLWTGTMRGYTF. The CDR3 nucleotides read TGTGCCAGCAGCCTTTGGACAGGGACGATGCGTGGCTACACCTTC.

The CDR3 coding sequence is TGTGCCAGCAGCGCCATCGGTCTAGCCGAGCAGTTCTTC. Translation: CASSAIGLAEQFF. The chain recombines TRBV9 with TRBJ2-1, with a weak D call TRBD2 (5 bases). V shed 3 bases and J shed 10 bases, with 14 bases lying between them. CDR1 is SGDLS, CDR2 YYNGEE, per germline. The CDR3 sequence is 13 residues long.

J is TRBJ2-7 and V is TRBV5-1; D uncertain. Trimming took off 1 base at V and 5 bases at J, with 10 bases between the two ends. The CDR3 runs 13 residues. Germline CDR1 SGHRS, CDR2 YFSETQ. The CDR3 DNA follows: TGCGCCAGCAGCTTGAGCCGAAGCCACGAGCAGTACTTC. Translating gives CASSLSRSHEQYF.

In this sample, this clone turned up a few times. The V call is TRBV27, the J call TRBJ2-7, with 9 bases lining up with TRBD1. The CDR3 is 17 amino acids. The V and J ends lost 5 bases and 7 bases, in that order; junction bases with no gene match: 18. Germline CDR1 reads MNHEY; CDR2 reads SMNVEV (reference sequence). The CDR3 protein is CASSPVQGALRFREQYV. The CDR3 DNA is TGTGCCAGCAGTCCCGTACAGGGGGCGCTTCGGTTTAGGGAGCAGTACGTC.

V is TRBV7-2 and J is TRBJ1-1, with D maybe TRBD1 (5 bases). Germline lookup yields CDR1 SGHTA and CDR2 FQGNSA. V lost 4 bases and J 1 base, leaving 16 bases between the germline ends. The CDR3 has 16 amino acids. The CDR3 region is CASSSRQSPSNTEAFF. The CDR3 DNA sequence: TGTGCCAGCAGCTCCAGACAGAGTCCGTCGAACACTGAAGCTTTCTTT.

In DNA, the CDR3 is TGCGCCAGCAGCTCAACACCGGGTGGCGGCTCTGAAGCTTTCTTT. It specifies CASSSTPGGGSEAFF. The rearrangement uses TRBV5-1 and TRBJ1-1; D call uncertain. V lost 3 bases to trimming and J lost 6 bases, with 18 bases between them. Germline V gives CDR1 SGHRS, CDR2 YFSETQ. The CDR3 extends over 15 amino acids.

The V and J genes are TRBV6-5 and TRBJ2-7; possible D gene TRBD2, 5 bases. CDR1 is MNHEY and CDR2 is SVGAGI in the germline V gene. V was cut by 6 bases and J by 2 bases, with 8 bases left in between. The CDR3 contains 12 residues. The CDR3 here is CASSEGPYEQYF. CDR3 bases: TGTGCCAGCAGCGAGGGCCCCTACGAGCAGTACTTC.

For the CDR3, the DNA is TGTGCCAGCAGCCCCTCAGGGAAGTCAGACGAGCAGTACTTC. It yields the protein CASSPSGKSDEQYF. J is TRBJ2-7 and V is TRBV7-9; weak D call: TRBD1 (5 bases). The germline gives CDR1 SEHNR, CDR2 FQNEAQ (reference sequence). CDR3 length: 14 amino acids. V lost 5 bases, J lost 5 bases, and 16 bases lay in between.

In DNA, the CDR3 is TGCGCCAGCAGCATAATGCTACAGGGGTTGAACACTGAAGCTTTCTTT. Translated: CASSIMLQGLNTEAFF. The V gene is TRBV5-1, the J gene TRBJ1-1; 7 bases agree with TRBD1. V lost 4 bases and J lost 0; bases outside the gene matches: 9. This CDR3 comprises 16 residues. Germline CDR1 reads SGHRS; CDR2 reads YFSETQ. Full variable domain (outside the CDR3, taken from reference TRBV5-1 and TRBJ1-1): KAGVTQTPRYLIKTRGQQVTLSCSPISGHRSVSWYQQTPGQGLQFLFEYFSETQRNKGNFPGRFSGRQFSNSRSEMNVSTLELGDSALYLCASSIMLQGLNTEAFFGQGTRLTVV.

The chain employs TRBV7-3 and TRBJ2-2; 8 bases match TRBD2. The trim removed 5 bases at V and 4 bases at J, leaving 6 bases unmatched. From germline, CDR1 is SGHTA and CDR2 FQGTGA. The CDR3 is 15 amino acids. CDR3 residues: CASSGGGRGTGELFF. In DNA form, the CDR3 reads TGTGCCAGCAGCGGCGGGGGGAGAGGCACCGGGGAGCTGTTTTTT.

DNA for the CDR3: TGTGCCAGCAGTTTACGAGGACAGGGGAATGAGCAGTTCTTC. The encoded protein is CASSLRGQGNEQFF. This chain uses TRBV27 with TRBJ2-1, with 9 bases identical to TRBD1. The V segment lost 2 bases and the J segment 7 bases; nucleotides outside the gene matches: 3. Per germline, CDR1 MNHEY and CDR2 SMNVEV (reference sequence). The CDR3 length is 14 residues.